The sequence of this T cell receptor beta chain was determined in a study of identical twins. TCRdb reprocessed the 5' RACE reads with MiXCR, giving one entry per CDR3 protein. The sample comprises 450,000 or so distinct CDR3 sequences, 14% of which are singletons, and roughly 0.5% rests with the top ten. CDR3 size: 16 residues. The ends lost 6 bases at V and 1 base at J; junction bases unmatched: 9. Germline values: CDR1 SGHAT, CDR2 FQNNGV. This clonotype has just a few counts. The same specimen was also included in a second study, on yellow fever vaccine responses in identical twins.

The receptor was isolated from a woman aged 18-29 years in good health. Specimen: CD4+ T cells sorted from blood. The chain is built from TRBV11-2 and TRBJ2-3, with 8 positions matching TRBD2. The CDR3 DNA reads TGTGCCAGCAGGGCCATTTCTAGCGGGCGCACAGATACGCAGTATTTT. Amino acids: CASRAISSGRTDTQYF.